One and the same sample provided the 26 T cell receptor delta chains below, sequenced in a study of gamma-delta T cells after stem cell transplantation. TCRdb processed the RT-PCR reads again with the CATT caller. Counted here are roughly 3,100 delta-chain clones, about a fifth occurring once; the ten biggest clones make up more than 25%. The sequencing input was gamma-delta T cells. Every receptor here comes from a human donor. It is not recorded whose cells these are; they may come from a transplant donor.

As regards this clone: The TCRdb record carries a much larger clone's protein, which differs from this DNA's translation at residue 8; a read error is the likely cause, and the protein listed here is the DNA translation. The chain's CDR3 is CACEKLGGTDKLIF. CDR3 in DNA: TGTGCCTGTGAAAAACTGGGGGGTACCGATAAACTCATCTTT. The genes are TRDV2 and TRDJ1; the match to TRDD3 covers 8 bases. Germline assignment: CDR1 GEAIGNYY and CDR2 EKD. With 4 bases clipped from V and 2 bases from J, the junction kept 5 bases outside the gene matches. The CDR3 is made up of 14 amino acids.

Regarding this clone: A clone one base away is much larger, so this may be a read error. The V and J genes are TRDV2 and TRDJ1; unclear D gene. CDR3 size: 14 residues. Trimming took 3 bases from V and 3 from J, leaving 13 bases between them. Per the germline V gene, CDR1 is GEAIGNYY and CDR2 is EKD. The CDR3 coding sequence is TGTGCCTGTGACCCCTGGAGCCACTCCGATAAACTCATCTTT. Translation gives CACDPWSHSDKLIF.

This clone is termed medium-sized. The chain is built from TRDV1 and TRDJ1; TRDD2 matches at 7 bases. Per germline, CDR1 TSWWSYY and CDR2 QGS. The CDR3 is 15 amino acids. The V segment lost 5 bases and the J segment 11 bases; nucleotides outside the gene matches: 17. The CDR3 sequence is CALGRLFLRRGPLIF. The CDR3 DNA reads as TGTGCTCTTGGGCGTCTTTTCCTACGAAGGGGCCCCCTCATCTTT.

The CDR3 DNA reads TGTGCCTGTGACCCAGTACTGGGGGATACGCGAGGCTGGGACACCCGACAGATGTTTTTC. This gives the protein CACDPVLGDTRGWDTRQMFF. V usage is TRDV2 and J usage is TRDJ3, with 13 bases that match TRDD3. CDR1 is GEAIGNYY, CDR2 EKD, per germline. V trimming: 3 bases; J trimming: 3 bases; junction bases outside the gene matches: 10. The CDR3 has 20 amino acids.

Of note for this clone: A far larger clone is one nucleotide away, so this likely arose from a read error. Other DNA sequences in the same sample also yield this CDR3. The V gene is TRDV2, the J gene TRDJ1; a weak D match, TRDD3 (5 bases). This CDR3 spans 18 amino acids. The germline gives CDR1 GEAIGNYY, CDR2 EKD. The CDR3 region has the DNA TGTGCCTGCGACACCGTTTCTCCCGGGGGTCACGGATCGAATAAACTCATCTTT. Its translation: CACDTVSPGGHGSNKLIF.

With regard to this clone: TCRdb lists the protein of a much larger clone for this DNA, which differs at residue 9, so this is likely a read error; the protein given here is translated from the DNA itself. The V and J genes are TRDV2 and TRDJ1, with D perhaps matching TRDD3 (5 bases). Trimming stripped 0 bases from V and 7 bases from J, with 20 bases between. The CDR3 is made up of 16 amino acids. Germline V gene sequence: CDR1 GEAIGNYY, CDR2 EKD. CDR3 in DNA: TGTGCCTGTGACACCGTCGGTGGGGAATACGCGGGTAAACTCATCTTT. Its protein product is CACDTVGGEYAGKLIF.

A remark on this clone: The protein TCRdb lists belongs to a much larger clone and differs from this DNA's translation at residue 14, which points to a read error; the protein shown is made from the DNA. This sequence joins TRDV2 and TRDJ1; D is ambiguous. Per germline, CDR1 GEAIGNYY and CDR2 EKD. The CDR3 contains 16 residues. The CDR3 DNA is TGTGCCTGTGACATCCTCCAAACCGAGTACACCGATAAACCCATCTTT. Its protein is CACDILQTEYTDKPIF.

Turning to this clone: A far more abundant clone sits one base away, making this likely a read error. At the DNA level, this CDR3 is encoded by other sequences in the same sample as well. V is TRDV3 and J is TRDJ2; D unresolved. Germline lookup yields CDR1 TVYSNPD and CDR2 GDNSRS (reference sequence). Trimming left V 4 bases short and J 2 bases short, with 11 bases between. The CDR3 has 13 residues. The chain's CDR3 is CASHSALTAQLFF. The CDR3 region has the DNA TGTGCCTCTCACTCAGCCTTGACAGCACAACTCTTCTTT.

By frequency in the sample, this clone is medium-sized. The chain has TRDV1 and TRDJ1, with D possibly being TRDD2 (5 bases). The CDR3 runs to 19 residues. Trimming cost V 1 base and J 0 bases, with 21 bases left between them. Per the germline V gene, CDR1 is TSWWSYY and CDR2 is QGS. For the CDR3, the DNA is TGTGCTCTTGGGGAACGGACTTCTATCTTCCGCACGTACACCGATAAACTCATCTTT. The encoded protein is CALGERTSIFRTYTDKLIF.

Remarks on this clone: This likely traces to a read error, being one base from a far larger clone. This chain connects TRDV1 to TRDJ1; 13 nucleotides agree with TRDD3. The germline gives CDR1 TSWWSYY, CDR2 QGS. V lost 0 bases to trimming and J lost 2 bases; unmatched junction nucleotides: 36. The length of the CDR3 is 28 residues. CDR3 protein: CALGELPRPSFLRRPVLGDTDLTDKLIF. In nucleotides, the CDR3 is TGTGCTCTTGGGGAACTGCCCAGACCTTCCTTCCTACGGAGGCCCGTACTGGGGGATACGGACTTAACCGATAAACTCATCTTT.

This clone occurred a few times. V usage is TRDV2 and J usage is TRDJ1, with 7 positions matching TRDD3. Germline trimming cut 3 bases from V and 1 base from J; bases unmatched to any gene: 13. The V gene's germline CDR1 is GEAIGNYY and CDR2 EKD. This CDR3 has 17 residues. CDR3 sequence reads: CACDSLGDIPSTDKLIF. CDR3 DNA: TGTGCCTGTGACTCCCTAGGGGATATACCCTCCACCGATAAACTCATCTTT.

Details on this clone: The protein TCRdb gives is from a much larger clone and does not agree with this DNA's translation at residue 3, likely a read error; the protein shown here comes from the DNA. V and J are TRDV2 and TRDJ1; the match to TRDD3 covers 7 bases. This CDR3 is built from 16 residues. Germline CDR1 is GEAIGNYY and CDR2 is EKD. In DNA, the CDR3 is TGTGCCCGTGACCCACTGGGGCCTCGGGGAACCGATAAACTCATCTTT. The encoded protein is CARDPLGPRGTDKLIF.

The chain has TRDV2 and TRDJ1; TRDD3 aligns across 9 bases. CDR3 size: 17 residues. Trimming at V came to 0 bases and at J to 0 bases, leaving 7 bases not matched to a gene. The germline CDR1 and CDR2 sequences are GEAIGNYY and EKD. CDR3 sequence reads: CACDTLGDPLYTDKLIF. The CDR3 coding sequence is TGTGCCTGTGACACCCTGGGGGATCCGCTGTACACCGATAAACTCATCTTT.

Relative to its sample, this clone is medium-sized. The rearrangement joins TRDV1 to TRDJ1, with D tentatively TRDD2 (6 bases). Germline V lookup: CDR1 TSWWSYY, CDR2 QGS. Trimming removed 1 base from V and 0 bases from J, with 27 bases in between. CDR3 length: 21 residues. The CDR3 protein is CALGEPPPSYLRVKYTDKLIF. CDR3 coding DNA: TGTGCTCTTGGGGAACCCCCACCCTCCTACCTACGGGTAAAGTACACCGATAAACTCATCTTT.

This clone showed up just a few times. A far more abundant clone sits one base away, making this likely a read error. This chain connects TRDV2 to TRDJ1, with a weak D call TRDD3 (6 bases). The CDR3 extends over 17 amino acids. The germline gives CDR1 GEAIGNYY, CDR2 EKD. CDR3 bases: TGTGCCTGTGGCACCTTCGTTTCGGAGGGTTTGGGGGGTAAACTCATCTTT. Protein product: CACGTFVSEGLGGKLIF.

As concerns this clone: Just one base apart from a much larger clone, this may be a read error. It is unclear where the CDR3 begins or ends on the DNA, so no DNA is shown, and the CDR3 is as TCRdb lists it. This rearrangement joins TRAV29/DV5 to TRDJ1; TRDD3, the D gene given by the table, was not confirmed from the DNA. The CDR3 length equals 27 residues, ends included. The germline CDR1 and CDR2 sequences are NSMFDY and ISSIKDK. CDR3 region: CSVLLCSKRCFPTGPHWGITYTDKLIF.

This clone was seen a few times. The rearrangement links TRDV1 to TRDJ1; TRDD2 agrees at 9 bases. V dropped 3 bases and J dropped 1; count of bases not matched to a gene: 21. The length of the CDR3 is 21 residues. Germline CDR1 TSWWSYY, CDR2 QGS. For the CDR3, the DNA is TGTGCTCTTGGGGACCTTCCTACGGGGTGGGACCCACGCGGAATCACCGATAAACTCATCTTT. Amino acid sequence: CALGDLPTGWDPRGITDKLIF.

With respect to this clone: The same CDR3 also results from other DNA sequences found in this sample. V is TRDV1 and J is TRDJ1; 9 bases align to TRDD2. V was pared by 0 bases and J by 3 bases, with 38 bases of the junction left unmatched. Germline V gene lookup returns CDR1 TSWWSYY and CDR2 QGS. The CDR3 contains 27 residues. The CDR3 loop reads CALGELDPFLLVSNSRWTPAKPDKLIF. CDR3 sequence (DNA): TGTGCTCTTGGGGAACTTGATCCCTTCCTACTCGTCTCAAACTCCCGGTGGACCCCTGCGAAGCCCGATAAACTCATCTTT.

This sequence joins TRDV1 and TRDJ2, with 12 bases aligning to TRDD3. The CDR3 is 29 amino acids. Germline loops: CDR1 TSWWSYY, CDR2 QGS. The V segment lost 2 bases and the J segment 0 bases; nucleotides outside the gene matches: 37. The CDR3 nucleotides are TGTGCTCTTGGGGAAAGGCCTTCCCTGTTGTACTGGGGGATACCCGCCCAGGAGGTGTTCGCCCCTTTGACAGCACAACTCTTCTTT. Translated: CALGERPSLLYWGIPAQEVFAPLTAQLFF.

This clone has more than one count but fewer than ten. The chain combines TRDV1 with TRDJ1; 7 positions agree with TRDD3. Germline trimming cut 2 bases from V and 0 bases from J; bases unmatched to any gene: 30. This CDR3 comprises 24 residues. Germline-derived CDR1 and CDR2 are TSWWSYY and QGS. CDR3 nucleotide sequence: TGTGCTCTTGGGGAATTCTACCCTCCTCAGTTTCTACTGGGGACTAGCCCCTACACCGATAAACTCATCTTT. It is translated as CALGEFYPPQFLLGTSPYTDKLIF.

This clone rates as medium-sized. The gene calls are TRDV2 and TRDJ1; 11 bases line up with TRDD3. V shed 1 base, J shed 1 base, and the junction held 4 bases outside the gene matches. The V gene's germline CDR1 is GEAIGNYY and CDR2 EKD. The CDR3 consists of 16 residues. This CDR3 reads CACDTLGDSVTDKLIF. The CDR3 coding sequence is TGTGCCTGTGACACACTGGGGGATAGCGTCACCGATAAACTCATCTTT.

This clone has a handful of counts. This likely reflects a read error, since a far larger clone is one base away. This CDR3 is also generated by other DNA sequences in the sample. This chain uses TRDV2 with TRDJ1, with TRDD3 matching 10 bases. The CDR3 totals 20 residues. The germline V gene has CDR1 GEAIGNYY and CDR2 EKD. CDR3 protein: CACDPLVPELGDKGTDKLIF. Here the CDR3 DNA reads TGTGCCTGTGACCCATTGGTCCCTGAGCTGGGGGATAAGGGCACCGATAAGCTCATCTTT.

This clone rates as medium-sized. The chain joins TRDV2 to TRDJ1; TRDD3 matches 8 bases. The CDR3 extends over 19 amino acids. Per the germline V gene, CDR1 is GEAIGNYY and CDR2 is EKD. V lost 0 bases and J lost 0; bases outside the gene matches: 14. CDR3 bases: TGTGCCTGTGACACCCTCCCTCTGTACTGGGGGGCTAACACCGATAAACTCATCTTT. It is translated as CACDTLPLYWGANTDKLIF.

Concerning this clone itself: The same CDR3 is also encoded by other DNA sequences in this sample. This sequence joins TRDV2 and TRDJ1, with TRDD3 as a possible D gene (8 bases). The germline gives CDR1 GEAIGNYY, CDR2 EKD. V shed 1 base and J shed 1 base, with 42 bases lying between them. CDR3 length: 25 amino acids. CDR3 sequence reads: CACDTLSYHARQKVLGVPSTDKLIF. The CDR3 DNA reads as TGTGCCTGTGACACTCTTTCCTACCACGCGAGGCAGAAGGTACTGGGGGTCCCTTCCACCGATAAACTCATCTTT.

On this clone: Being one base from a much bigger clone, this may be a read error. The same CDR3 is also encoded by other DNA sequences in this sample. J is TRDJ1 and V is TRDV2, with 12 bases fitting TRDD3. This CDR3 contains 16 residues. CDR1 and CDR2 from the germline V gene are GEAIGNYY and EKD. Trimming took 7 bases from V and 4 from J; bases not matched to a gene: 12. CDR3 sequence reads: CACEWLGDTRIDKLIF. CDR3 bases: TGTGCCTGCGAGTGGCTGGGGGATACGCGTATCGATAAACTCATCTTT.

This clone was detected only a few times. It differs at one base from a far larger clone, so likely a read error. Other nucleotide sequences from this sample produce the same CDR3. The chain is built from TRDV2 and TRDJ1, with 10 positions matching TRDD3. The CDR3 extends over 17 amino acids. Germline CDR1 and CDR2: GEAIGNYY and EKD. The CDR3 spells CACDTLTLGDYTDKLIF. The CDR3 bases are TGTGCCTGCGACACCTTAACACTGGGGGATTACACCGATAAACTCATCTTT.